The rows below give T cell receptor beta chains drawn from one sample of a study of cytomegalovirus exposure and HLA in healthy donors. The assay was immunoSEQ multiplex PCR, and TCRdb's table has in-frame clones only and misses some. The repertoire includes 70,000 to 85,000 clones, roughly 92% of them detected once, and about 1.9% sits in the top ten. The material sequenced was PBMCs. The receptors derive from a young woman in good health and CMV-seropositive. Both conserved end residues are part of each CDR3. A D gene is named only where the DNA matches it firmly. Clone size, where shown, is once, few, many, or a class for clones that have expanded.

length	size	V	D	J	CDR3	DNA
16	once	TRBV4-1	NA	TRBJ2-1	CASSQGKGYGNNEQFF	TGCGCCAGCAGCCAAGGGAAGGGGTATGGGAACAATGAGCAGTTCTTC
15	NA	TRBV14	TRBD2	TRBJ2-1	CASMTSGGPLDEQFF	TGTGCCAGCATGACTAGCGGAGGTCCATTGGATGAGCAGTTCTTC
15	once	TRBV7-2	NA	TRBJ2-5	CASSLAAAFQETQYF	TGTGCCAGCAGCTTAGCTGCGGCCTTCCAAGAGACCCAGTACTTC
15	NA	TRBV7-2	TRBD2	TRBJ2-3	CASSLRGRGENTQYF	TGTGCCAGCAGCTTACGCGGGAGGGGGGAAAATACGCAGTATTTT
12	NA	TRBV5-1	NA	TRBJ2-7	CASTGDTYEQYF	TGCGCCAGCACGGGGGATACCTACGAGCAGTACTTC
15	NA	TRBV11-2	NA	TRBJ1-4	CASSLVQGGGEKLFF	TGTGCCAGCAGCTTAGTGCAGGGAGGGGGTGAAAAACTGTTTTTT
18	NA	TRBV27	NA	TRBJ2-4	CASRRSGRPRVAKNIQYF	TGTGCCAGCCGTAGGAGCGGGCGTCCTCGGGTAGCCAAAAACATTCAGTACTTC
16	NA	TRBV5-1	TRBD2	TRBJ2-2	CASSMTSGMVTGELFF	TGCGCCAGCAGCATGACTAGCGGGATGGTAACCGGGGAGCTGTTTTTT
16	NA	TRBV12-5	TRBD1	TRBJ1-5	CASGLVVTGGNQPQHF	TGTGCTAGTGGTTTGGTAGTCACAGGGGGTAATCAGCCCCAGCATTTT
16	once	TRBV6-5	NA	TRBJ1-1	CASSYYGSLLNTEAFF	TGTGCCAGCAGTTACTACGGGAGCCTATTGAACACTGAAGCTTTCTTT
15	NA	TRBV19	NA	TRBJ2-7	CASSMGQGSTYEQYF	TGTGCCAGTAGTATGGGTCAGGGGAGTACCTACGAGCAGTACTTC
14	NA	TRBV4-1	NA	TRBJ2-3	CASSFDRSTDTQYF	TGCGCCAGCAGCTTTGACAGGAGCACAGATACGCAGTATTTT
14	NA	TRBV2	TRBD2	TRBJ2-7	CASSLTSDSYEQYF	TGTGCCAGCAGCCTGACTAGCGACTCCTACGAGCAGTACTTC
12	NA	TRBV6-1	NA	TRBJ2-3	CATGDFTDTQYF	TGTGCCACCGGGGACTTCACAGATACGCAGTATTTT
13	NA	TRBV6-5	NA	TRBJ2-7	CASSQQGGGEQYF	TGTGCCAGCAGCCAACAGGGCGGCGGCGAGCAGTACTTC
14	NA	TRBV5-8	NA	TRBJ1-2	CASSLALSNYGYTF	TGTGCCAGCAGCTTGGCCCTCTCTAACTATGGCTACACCTTC
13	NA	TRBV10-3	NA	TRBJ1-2	CAISTDISNGYTF	TGTGCCATCAGCACGGACATTTCAAATGGCTACACCTTC
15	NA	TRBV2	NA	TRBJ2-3	CASRAGLGGTDTQYF	TGTGCCAGCCGGGCTGGACTAGGGGGGACGGATACGCAGTATTTT
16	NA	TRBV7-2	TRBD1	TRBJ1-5	CASSLRAGGCNQPQHF	TGTGCCAGCAGCCTTCGAGCAGGGGGCTGCAATCAGCCCCAGCATTTT
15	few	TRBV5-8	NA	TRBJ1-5	CASSLQGYSNQPQHF	TGTGCCAGCAGCTTGCAGGGATATAGCAATCAGCCCCAGCATTTT
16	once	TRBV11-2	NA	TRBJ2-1	CASSLVGDPRGNEQFF	TGTGCCAGCAGCTTAGTCGGGGACCCACGGGGGAATGAGCAGTTCTTC
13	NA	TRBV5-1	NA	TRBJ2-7	CASSFGQLYEQYF	TGCGCCAGCAGCTTCGGACAGCTCTACGAGCAGTACTTC
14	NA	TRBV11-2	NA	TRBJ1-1	CASSWGGQDTEAFF	TGTGCCAGCAGCTGGGGAGGCCAGGACACTGAAGCTTTCTTT
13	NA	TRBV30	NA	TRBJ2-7	CAWSRGSSYEQYF	TGTGCCTGGAGCCGGGGGTCCTCCTACGAGCAGTACTTC
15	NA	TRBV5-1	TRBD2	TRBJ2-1	CASSGLAGDGNEQFF	TGCGCCAGCAGCGGACTAGCGGGAGACGGAAATGAGCAGTTCTTC
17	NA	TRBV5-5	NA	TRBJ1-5	CASSLVQGSVLNQPQHF	TGTGCCAGCAGTCTGGTCCAGGGGTCAGTACTCAATCAGCCCCAGCATTTT
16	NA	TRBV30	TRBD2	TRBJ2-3	CAWSGGTSGSTDTQYF	TGTGCCTGGAGCGGGGGGACTAGCGGGAGCACAGATACGCAGTATTTT
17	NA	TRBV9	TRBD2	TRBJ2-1	CASSVPEGSGRYNEQFF	TGTGCCAGCAGCGTACCGGAGGGTAGCGGGAGATACAATGAGCAGTTCTTC
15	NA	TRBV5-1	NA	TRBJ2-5	CASNQGGAGVETQYF	TGCGCCAGCAATCAGGGGGGCGCTGGAGTGGAGACCCAGTACTTC
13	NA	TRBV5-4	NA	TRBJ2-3	CASGYELTDTQYF	TGTGCCAGCGGTTATGAGCTTACAGATACGCAGTATTTT
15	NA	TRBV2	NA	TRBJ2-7	CASTHDTKSSYEQYF	TGTGCCAGCACCCATGACACCAAGAGCTCCTACGAGCAGTACTTC
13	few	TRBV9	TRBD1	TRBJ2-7	CASSVAGDREQYF	TGTGCCAGCAGCGTAGCGGGGGACAGGGAGCAGTACTTC
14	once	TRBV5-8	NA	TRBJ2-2	CASSFDSASGELFF	TGTGCCAGCAGCTTTGACAGCGCGAGCGGGGAGCTGTTTTTT
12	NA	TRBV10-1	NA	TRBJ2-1	CASSEQVNEQFF	TGCGCCAGCAGTGAGCAGGTCAATGAGCAGTTCTTC
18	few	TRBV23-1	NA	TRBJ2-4	CASSHRGRYRDDKNIQYF	TGCGCCAGCAGTCACAGGGGGAGGTACAGGGACGACAAAAACATTCAGTACTTC
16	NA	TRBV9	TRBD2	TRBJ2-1	CASSVEERGISNEQFF	TGTGCCAGCAGCGTAGAGGAGCGGGGGATTAGCAATGAGCAGTTCTTC
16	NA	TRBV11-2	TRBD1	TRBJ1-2	CASRPPGQGLSYGYTF	TGTGCCAGCAGACCGCCGGGACAGGGGCTCTCCTATGGCTACACCTTC
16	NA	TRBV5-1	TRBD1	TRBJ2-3	CASSLSGTESTDTQYF	TGCGCCAGCAGCCTGAGTGGGACAGAAAGCACAGATACGCAGTATTTT
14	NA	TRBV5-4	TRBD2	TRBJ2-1	CASSLGLAGHEQFF	TGTGCCAGCAGCCTGGGACTAGCGGGGCATGAGCAGTTCTTC
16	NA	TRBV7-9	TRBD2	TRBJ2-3	CASSPGTSRSTDTQYF	TGTGCCAGCAGCCCCGGGACTAGCAGAAGCACAGATACGCAGTATTTT
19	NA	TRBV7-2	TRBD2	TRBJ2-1	CASSSPTSTSGGTNNEQFF	TGTGCCAGCAGCTCCCCCACCTCGACTAGCGGGGGCACAAACAATGAGCAGTTCTTC
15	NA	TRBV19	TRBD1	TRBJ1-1	CASLGTGTYNTEAFF	TGTGCCTCCCTGGGGACAGGGACTTATAACACTGAAGCTTTCTTT
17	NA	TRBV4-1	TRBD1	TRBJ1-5	CASSQDGARGTHQPQHF	TGCGCCAGCAGCCAAGATGGGGCCAGGGGGACGCATCAGCCCCAGCATTTT
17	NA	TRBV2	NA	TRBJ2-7	CASSDLLGVVPGYEQYF	TGTGCCAGCAGTGATCTCTTAGGAGTTGTCCCGGGGTACGAGCAGTACTTC
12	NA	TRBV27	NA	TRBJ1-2	CASGQGTHGYTF	TGTGCCAGCGGCCAGGGAACCCATGGCTACACCTTC